This T cell receptor beta chain was documented in a study of Ad26.COV2.S vaccination and SARS-CoV-2 variants. Study-wide background: Ad26.COV2.S, an intramuscular injection, was given once or twice 56 days apart.

As for treatment: 15 to 20 received Ad26.COV2.S at low or high dose, single or two shots; about five received placebo; per-sample allocation not given. Collection of samples fell on day 63 after the first vaccine or placebo injection. Immunization relied on an Ad26 vector, which expressed Wuhan-strain SARS-CoV-2 spike. TCRdb keeps only in-frame clones here, not all; method: immunoSEQ multiplex PCR. Here the sample spans over 400,000 clones, about nine tenths being singletons. For this clone: Its cognate antigen is unknown.

CDR1 and CDR2 from the germline V gene are LGHNA and YSLEER. This CDR3 has 16 amino acids. Trimming pared 0 bases from V and 8 bases from J, leaving 16 bases between. Study results and limitations: There was reportedly substantial breadth in spike-specific CD8+ and CD4+ T cell responses after vaccination. Possible underestimation of total T cell responses by the TCR breadth and depth analyses was noted.

This specimen consisted of peripheral blood, obtained in a trial of Ad26.COV2.S vaccine versus placebo. V and J are TRBV4-3 and TRBJ2-2; D gene uncertain. The receptor's source is a person aged 18-65 years who received the Ad26.COV2.S COVID-19 vaccine or a placebo. CDR3 bases: TGCGCCAGCAGCCAAGAAGTAAAGGGCGCGCTGGGGGAGCTGTTTTTT. Encoded protein: CASSQEVKGALGELFF.